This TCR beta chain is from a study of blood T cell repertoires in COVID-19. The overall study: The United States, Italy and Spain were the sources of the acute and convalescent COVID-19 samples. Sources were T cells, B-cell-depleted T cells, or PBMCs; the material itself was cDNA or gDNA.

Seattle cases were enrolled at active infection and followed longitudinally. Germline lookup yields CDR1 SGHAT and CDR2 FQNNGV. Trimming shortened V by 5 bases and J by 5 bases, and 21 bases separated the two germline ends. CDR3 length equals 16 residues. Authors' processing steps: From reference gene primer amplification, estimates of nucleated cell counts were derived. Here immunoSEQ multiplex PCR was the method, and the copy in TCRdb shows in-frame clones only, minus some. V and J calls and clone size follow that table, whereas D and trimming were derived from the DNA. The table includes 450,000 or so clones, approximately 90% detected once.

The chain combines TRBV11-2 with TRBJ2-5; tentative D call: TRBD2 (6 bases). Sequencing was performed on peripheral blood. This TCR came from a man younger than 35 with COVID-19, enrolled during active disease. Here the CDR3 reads CASSPAGGRAIETQYF. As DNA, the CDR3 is TGTGCCAGCAGCCCAGCAGGAGGGAGAGCTATCGAGACCCAGTACTTC.